The 14 T cell receptor beta chains below were found in one sample sequenced in a study of T cell clonotyping in hematopoietic cell transplantation. Assay: immunoSEQ multiplex PCR; the TCRdb copy retains only in-frame clones and omits some. Of just over 7,500 clones listed, roughly nine tenths are singletons. The source material was PBMCs, sampled 180 days after allogeneic stem cell transplant. These receptors all come from a female patient in her fifties or sixties who had an allogeneic stem cell transplant from an unrelated donor, so the T cells may come from the graft donor. Some clones in this sample may be carry-over from other donors' samples.

The genes are TRBV5-1 and TRBJ1-4; 12 bases map to TRBD1. J lost 7 bases, V lost 4 bases, and 5 bases had no gene match. CDR1 is SGHRS and CDR2 is YFSETQ in the germline V gene. The CDR3 runs 15 residues. The CDR3 loop is CASSLGQGASEKLFF. The CDR3 DNA reads as TGCGCCAGCAGCCTGGGACAGGGGGCGTCTGAAAAACTGTTTTTT.

This chain connects TRBV29-1 to TRBJ2-5; weak D call: TRBD2 (5 bases). In germline, CDR1 is SQVTM, CDR2 ANQGSEA. Deletions cut 4 bases from V and 5 bases from J, with 8 bases between. The CDR3 has 11 residues. The CDR3 reads CSVAPGETQYF. CDR3 sequence (DNA): TGCAGCGTTGCCCCGGGGGAGACCCAGTACTTC.

The V call is TRBV15, the J call TRBJ2-1; 8 bases map to TRBD2. CDR3 size: 17 residues. V gave up 0 bases and J gave up 3 bases; unmatched junction bases: 7. Germline V gene data show CDR1 as LNHNV and CDR2 as YYDKDF (reference sequence). CDR3 in DNA: TGTGCCACCAGCAGAGAACCCTCTAGCGGGTTCTACAATGAGCAGTTCTTC. Protein product: CATSREPSSGFYNEQFF.

The gene calls are TRBV6-1 and TRBJ2-7; D is uncertain. Germline CDR1 is MNHNS and CDR2 is SASEGT. Trimming stripped 0 bases from V and 2 bases from J, with 11 bases between. The CDR3 runs 15 residues. CDR3 DNA: TGTGCCAGCAGTGAAGCGCCGGACGGACCCTACGAGCAGTACTTC. Its protein is CASSEAPDGPYEQYF.

The chain employs TRBV2 and TRBJ1-6, with TRBD1 as a possible D gene (6 bases). V was pared by 6 bases and J by 10 bases, with 13 bases between. Germline-derived CDR1 and CDR2 are SNHLY and FYNNEI. The CDR3 consists of 13 residues. The chain's CDR3 is CASSGRGISPLHF. The CDR3 DNA reads as TGTGCCAGCAGCGGGAGGGGGATATCACCCCTCCACTTT.

J is TRBJ1-3 and V is TRBV2, with D unresolved. Germline lookup yields CDR1 SNHLY and CDR2 FYNNEI. The CDR3 is 15 residues long. The V gene lost 7 bases and the J gene lost 4 bases, with 17 bases spanning the gap. CDR3 residues: CASTGTESRGNTIYF. CDR3 nucleotide sequence: TGTGCCAGCACGGGAACTGAAAGTCGGGGAAACACCATATATTTT.

V and J are TRBV2 and TRBJ1-2, with 8 bases that match TRBD1. The CDR3 is 15 amino acids. J lost 6 bases, V lost 6 bases, and 12 bases had no gene match. CDR1 and CDR2 from the germline V gene are SNHLY and FYNNEI. The CDR3 DNA sequence: TGTGCCAGCAGGGGTTGGACAGGGAAGGCCCATGGCTACACCTTC. It is translated as CASRGWTGKAHGYTF.

The chain has TRBV28 and TRBJ2-7; 11 bases line up with TRBD2. This CDR3 has 16 residues. Germline lookup yields CDR1 MDHEN and CDR2 SYDVKM. The J segment lost 0 bases and the V segment lost 6 bases, leaving 7 bases of the junction unmatched. The CDR3 is CASSDTSGSISYEQYF. CDR3 in DNA: TGTGCCAGCAGCGACACTAGCGGGAGTATCTCCTACGAGCAGTACTTC.

The chain combines TRBV19 with TRBJ1-1, with D perhaps matching TRBD1 (5 bases). The CDR3 consists of 14 residues. CDR1 is LNHDA and CDR2 is SQIVND in the germline V gene (reference sequence). Trimming shortened V by 3 bases and J by 6 bases, and 14 bases separated the two germline ends. CDR3 loop: CASSIQTGIPEAFF. CDR3 DNA sequence: TGTGCCAGTAGTATCCAAACAGGAATCCCTGAAGCTTTCTTT.

The gene calls are TRBV6-1 and TRBJ1-1; D possibly corresponds to TRBD1 (5 bases). Trimming left V 6 bases short and J 1 base short, with 9 bases between. This CDR3 comprises 13 residues. Per germline, CDR1 MNHNS and CDR2 SASEGT. CDR3 residues: CASRWDRNTEAFF. CDR3 sequence (DNA): TGTGCCAGCAGATGGGACCGGAACACTGAAGCTTTCTTT.

This chain connects TRBV28 to TRBJ1-2, with D possibly being TRBD1 (5 bases). The CDR3 sequence is 14 residues long. V was trimmed by 6 bases and J by 8 bases, leaving 19 bases between them. Germline lookup yields CDR1 MDHEN and CDR2 SYDVKM. The chain's CDR3 is CASRLRGWFRGYTF. For the CDR3, the DNA is TGTGCCAGCAGATTGAGGGGTTGGTTCAGAGGCTACACCTTC.

The V and J genes are TRBV2 and TRBJ2-7; TRBD1 matches 10 bases. The ends lost 7 bases at V and 7 bases at J; junction bases unmatched: 7. In germline, CDR1 is SNHLY, CDR2 FYNNEI. The CDR3 totals 13 residues. CDR3 protein: CASILDRGNEQYF. The CDR3, as DNA: TGTGCCAGCATCCTGGACAGGGGGAATGAGCAGTACTTC. Looking up the rest from reference TRBV2 and TRBJ2-7 gives the full variable domain: EPEVTQTPSHQVTQMGQEVILRCVPISNHLYFYWYRQILGQKVEFLVSFYNNEISEKSEIFDDQFSVERPDGSNFTLKIRSTKLEDSAMYFCASILDRGNEQYFGPGTRLTVT.

CDR3 amino acids: CASQQGDSKNIQYF. The CDR3 DNA reads TGCGCCAGCCAGCAAGGTGATTCCAAAAACATTCAGTACTTC. J is TRBJ2-4 and V is TRBV5-1; no reliable D call. Germline assignment: CDR1 SGHRS and CDR2 YFSETQ. The CDR3 is 14 residues long. Trimming cost V 7 bases and J 2 bases, with 13 bases left between them.

The chain couples TRBV29-1 to TRBJ2-5; D is unresolved. The CDR3 length is 12 residues. With 7 bases removed from V and 3 bases from J, the gap between germline ends came to 12 bases. The V gene's germline CDR1 is SQVTM and CDR2 ANQGSEA. The CDR3 loop reads CSARLGKETQYF. CDR3 DNA sequence: TGCAGCGCCCGACTGGGGAAAGAGACCCAGTACTTC.